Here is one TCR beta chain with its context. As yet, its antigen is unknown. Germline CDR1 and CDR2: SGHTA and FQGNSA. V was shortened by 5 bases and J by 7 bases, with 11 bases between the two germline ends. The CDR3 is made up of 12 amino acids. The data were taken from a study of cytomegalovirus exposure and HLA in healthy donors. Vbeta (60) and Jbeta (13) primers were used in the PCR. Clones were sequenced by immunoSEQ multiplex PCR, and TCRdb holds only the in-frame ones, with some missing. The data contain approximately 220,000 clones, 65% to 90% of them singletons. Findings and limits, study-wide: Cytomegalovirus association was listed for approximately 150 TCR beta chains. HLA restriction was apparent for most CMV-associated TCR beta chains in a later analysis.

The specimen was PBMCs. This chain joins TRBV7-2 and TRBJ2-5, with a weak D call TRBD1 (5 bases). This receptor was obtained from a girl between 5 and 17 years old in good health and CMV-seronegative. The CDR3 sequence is CASSRQLTTQYF. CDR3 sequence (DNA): TGTGCCAGCAGCCGACAGTTAACGACCCAGTACTTC.